Each of the 27 T cell receptor beta chains below was sequenced from the same sample in a study of shared clonotypes between healthy human individuals. Some clones are missing from TCRdb's copy, which holds only in-frame ones; the method was immunoSEQ multiplex PCR. The sample carries around 2,000,000 clones, 85% to 95% recorded once. CD8 cells regarded as naive lacked CD45RO, were positively chosen for CCR7, and omitted terminally differentiated effector memory CD45RA+ cells. The source material was naive CD8+ T cells from PBMCs. The receptors shown here come from a man younger than 35 in good health. Some clones in this sample may be carry-over from other donors' samples.

V is TRBV27 and J is TRBJ2-5, with TRBD2 identical over 11 bases. CDR1 and CDR2 (germline): MNHEY, SMNVEV (reference sequence). The length of the CDR3 is 19 residues. Trimming took 8 bases from V and 2 from J; bases not matched to a gene: 19. CDR3 coding DNA: TGTGCCAGCCGCCCCGGAGTTACTCTAGCGGGGGGACTTCAAGAGACCCAGTACTTC. Protein: CASRPGVTLAGGLQETQYF.

The chain couples TRBV5-6 to TRBJ2-1; possible D gene TRBD2, 5 bases. The CDR3 is 15 amino acids. Germline V gene sequence: CDR1 SGHDT, CDR2 YYEEEE. V dropped 0 bases and J dropped 3 bases, with 10 bases sitting between them. The CDR3 sequence is CASSLGGSFYNEQFF. CDR3 DNA sequence: TGTGCCAGCAGCTTGGGTGGGAGCTTCTACAATGAGCAGTTCTTC. Supplemented by reference TRBV5-6 and TRBJ2-1, the full variable domain reads DAGVTQSPTHLIKTRGQQVTLRCSPKSGHDTVSWYQQALGQGPQFIFQYYEEEERQRGNFPDRFSGHQFPNYSSELNVNALLLGDSALYLCASSLGGSFYNEQFFGPGTRLTVL.

The rearrangement uses TRBV6-5 and TRBJ2-1, with a weak D call TRBD2 (6 bases). The V and J ends lost 6 bases and 0 bases respectively, with 12 bases between them. Germline V CDR1 and CDR2: MNHEY, SVGAGI. The CDR3 spans 15 residues. CDR3 sequence (DNA): TGTGCCAGCAGCCCGGGGGAGAGCTCCTACAATGAGCAGTTCTTC. Translation gives CASSPGESSYNEQFF.

The V and J genes are TRBV29-1 and TRBJ1-2; a possible D gene is TRBD1 (6 bases). Trimming cost V 1 base and J 5 bases, with 14 bases left between them. The germline V gene encodes CDR1 SQVTM and CDR2 ANQGSEA. The CDR3 is 14 residues long. CDR3 in amino acids: CSVEAPGARYGYTF. DNA for the CDR3: TGCAGCGTTGAAGCCCCAGGGGCGCGGTATGGCTACACCTTC.

This chain connects TRBV27 to TRBJ2-3, with a weak D call TRBD1 (6 bases). Trimming removed 5 bases at V and 4 bases at J, with 37 bases between. In germline, CDR1 is MNHEY, CDR2 SMNVEV (reference sequence). CDR3 length: 22 residues. The DNA for the CDR3 is TGTGCCAGCAGTCTCACAAACCTCGACCTTCCGACAGGAGGTATTCTCGCAGATACGCAGTATTTT. Protein product: CASSLTNLDLPTGGILADTQYF.

This sequence joins TRBV11-2 and TRBJ1-1, with D unclear. Germline lookup yields CDR1 SGHAT and CDR2 FQNNGV. This CDR3 is built from 14 residues. Trimming stripped 4 bases from V and 0 bases from J, with 9 bases between. CDR3 in amino acids: CASSYGLLNTEAFF. The CDR3 nucleotides are TGTGCCAGCAGCTATGGACTGTTGAACACTGAAGCTTTCTTT.

With respect to this clone: Other DNA variants within this sample encode the same CDR3. V is TRBV27 and J is TRBJ2-1; 9 bases agree with TRBD1. CDR1 is MNHEY and CDR2 is SMNVEV in the germline V gene (reference sequence). J lost 4 bases, V lost 6 bases, and 4 bases had no gene match. The CDR3 spans 14 residues. In nucleotides, the CDR3 is TGTGCCAGCAGATCCGGGACAGGGTACAATGAGCAGTTCTTC. Protein sequence: CASRSGTGYNEQFF.

The chain employs TRBV27 and TRBJ2-1; D uncertain. There are 15 residues in the CDR3. CDR1 MNHEY and CDR2 SMNVEV come from the germline V gene (reference sequence). V gave up 2 bases and J gave up 4 bases, with 12 bases separating them. CDR3 amino acids: CASSLGNRFYNEQFF. The CDR3, as DNA: TGTGCCAGCAGTTTAGGGAACCGCTTTTACAATGAGCAGTTCTTC.

This chain connects TRBV14 to TRBJ2-7, with no clear D. This CDR3 contains 14 residues. Germline values: CDR1 SGHDN, CDR2 FVKESK. V was shortened by 4 bases and J by 1 base, with 11 bases between the two germline ends. In DNA, the CDR3 is TGTGCCAGCAGCCGAAACAGCAGATCCTACGAGCAGTACTTC. Protein sequence: CASSRNSRSYEQYF.

This chain links TRBV28 with TRBJ1-5, with D perhaps TRBD1 (5 bases). Trimming stripped 8 bases from V and 2 bases from J, with 13 bases between. CDR3 length: 14 amino acids. Germline CDR1 MDHEN, CDR2 SYDVKM. CDR3 loop: CASGAPWGNQPQHF. Written as DNA, the CDR3 is TGTGCCAGCGGGGCACCTTGGGGCAATCAGCCCCAGCATTTT.

J is TRBJ2-2 and V is TRBV18; D ambiguous. The V end was cut by 3 bases, the J end by 4 bases, with 12 bases between. CDR3 length equals 15 residues. The V gene's germline CDR1 is KGHSH and CDR2 LQKENI. CDR3 in amino acids: CASSPTRASTGELFF. In nucleotides, the CDR3 is TGTGCCAGCTCACCTACTCGGGCTAGCACCGGGGAGCTGTTTTTT.

The chain joins TRBV19 to TRBJ2-2; D is uncertain. The CDR3 length is 12 residues. Germline values: CDR1 LNHDA, CDR2 SQIVND (reference sequence). Between the trimmed V and J ends, which lost 11 bases and 4 bases, there was a span of 11 bases. The CDR3 DNA is TGTGCCTCCCTCGGCGTCACCGGGGAGCTGTTTTTT. The encoded protein is CASLGVTGELFF.

This chain links TRBV28 with TRBJ2-5, with 10 nucleotides matching TRBD1. Germline V lookup: CDR1 MDHEN, CDR2 SYDVKM. The J segment lost 7 bases and the V segment lost 6 bases, leaving 8 bases of the junction unmatched. The CDR3 runs to 14 residues. In DNA form, the CDR3 reads TGTGCCAGCAGCCCCACCCGGACAGGGGGGACCCAGTACTTC. As protein: CASSPTRTGGTQYF.

The CDR3 sequence: CASSYSTGGGHNEQFF. CDR3 coding DNA: TGTGCCAGCAGTTACTCGACAGGGGGCGGCCACAATGAGCAGTTCTTC. The rearrangement joins TRBV6-6 to TRBJ2-1; the match to TRBD1 covers 10 bases. Germline V CDR1 and CDR2: MNHNY, SVGAGI (reference sequence). The CDR3 is made up of 16 amino acids. The V gene end was trimmed by 0 bases and the J gene end by 5 bases; junction bases not matched to a gene: 4.

In the case of this clone: The same CDR3 is also encoded by other DNA sequences in this sample. V is TRBV15 and J is TRBJ2-7, with 8 bases lining up with TRBD2. This CDR3 contains 14 residues. The J segment lost 0 bases and the V segment lost 3 bases, leaving 1 base of the junction unmatched. Germline CDR1 reads LNHNV; CDR2 reads YYDKDF (reference sequence). The CDR3 DNA follows: TGTGCCACCAGCAGCCTAGCGGGCTCCTACGAGCAGTACTTC. Translated, it gives CATSSLAGSYEQYF.

Comments on this clone: This same CDR3 is encoded by further DNA sequences in the sample. The V and J genes are TRBV27 and TRBJ2-7; D is unresolved. The V end lost 1 base, the J end lost 1 base, and 8 bases lay between the germline ends. CDR1 MNHEY and CDR2 SMNVEV come from the germline V gene (reference sequence). The CDR3 runs 14 residues. The CDR3 coding sequence is TGTGCCAGCAGTTTATTGGGGTTATCCTACGAGCAGTACTTC. It codes for CASSLLGLSYEQYF.

This chain connects TRBV5-4 to TRBJ2-1, with unresolved D. V lost 2 bases and J 6 bases, leaving 6 bases between the germline ends. This CDR3 comprises 12 residues. CDR1 SGHNT and CDR2 YYREEE come from the germline V gene (reference sequence). DNA for the CDR3: TGTGCCAGCAGCTTTACTACCAATGAGCAGTTCTTC. Protein: CASSFTTNEQFF.

The chain is built from TRBV4-1 and TRBJ2-1; 9 nucleotides match TRBD2. The CDR3 totals 15 residues. The germline gives CDR1 MGHRA, CDR2 YSYEKL. J lost 6 bases, V lost 0 bases, and 3 bases had no gene match. This CDR3 is CASSQDQAGGNEQFF. CDR3 nucleotide sequence: TGCGCCAGCAGCCAAGATCAAGCGGGAGGCAATGAGCAGTTCTTC.

The CDR3: CASSPGLALADTQYF. The CDR3 region has the DNA TGTGCCAGCAGCCCGGGACTAGCTCTCGCAGATACGCAGTATTTT. The rearrangement links TRBV7-9 to TRBJ2-3; TRBD2 matches 9 bases. Trimming took 5 bases from V and 4 from J; bases not matched to a gene: 7. CDR1 SEHNR and CDR2 FQNEAQ come from the germline V gene (reference sequence). The CDR3 sequence is 15 residues long. The full variable domain, completed using reference TRBV7-9 and TRBJ2-3, is DTGVSQNPRHKITKRGQNVTFRCDPISEHNRLYWYRQTLGQGPEFLTYFQNEAQLEKSRLLSDRFSAERPKGSFSTLEIQRTEQGDSAMYLCASSPGLALADTQYFGPGTRLTVL.

With regard to this clone: This sample includes further DNA sequences coding for the same CDR3. This chain uses TRBV5-6 with TRBJ1-5; weak D call: TRBD1 (6 bases). The CDR3 is 15 residues long. Trimming took 0 bases from V and 7 from J, leaving 14 bases between them. CDR1 and CDR2 from the germline V gene are SGHDT and YYEEEE. CDR3 nucleotide sequence: TGTGCCAGCAGCTTGGCCGGGGGGGCAGGGCAGCCCCAGCATTTT. Its protein product is CASSLAGGAGQPQHF.

V usage is TRBV9 and J usage is TRBJ2-2; possibly TRBD1 for D (7 bases). CDR1 and CDR2 from the germline V gene are SGDLS and YYNGEE. This CDR3 comprises 16 residues. V was pared by 5 bases and J by 0 bases, with 14 bases between. DNA of the CDR3: TGTGCCAGCAGTGCAGGGGGGCGAGCGAACACCGGGGAGCTGTTTTTT. Its protein product is CASSAGGRANTGELFF. Full variable domain (outside the CDR3, taken from reference TRBV9 and TRBJ2-2): DSGVTQTPKHLITATGQRVTLRCSPRSGDLSVYWYQQSLDQGLQFLIQYYNGEERAKGNILERFSAQQFPDLHSELNLSSLELGDSALYFCASSAGGRANTGELFFGEGSRLTVL.

For this clone: The sample contains more than one DNA sequence encoding this CDR3. V and J are TRBV28 and TRBJ2-3; no clear D gene. Trimming pared 1 base from V and 0 bases from J, leaving 5 bases between. CDR1 MDHEN and CDR2 SYDVKM come from the germline V gene. CDR3 length equals 14 residues. The chain's CDR3 is CASSLSGSTDTQYF. DNA for the CDR3: TGTGCCAGCAGTTTATCTGGGAGCACAGATACGCAGTATTTT.

V and J are TRBV7-2 and TRBJ2-6; TRBD1 matches at 8 bases. The CDR3 runs to 19 residues. Trimming took 7 bases from V and 0 from J; bases not matched to a gene: 14. Germline V gene data show CDR1 as SGHTA and CDR2 as FQGNSA. CDR3 DNA sequence: TGTGCCAGCACCTGGACTTCTGGACAGGGAAACTCTGGGGCCAACGTCCTGACTTTC. Encoded protein: CASTWTSGQGNSGANVLTF.

The rearrangement joins TRBV27 to TRBJ2-7, with 7 bases identical to TRBD1. CDR3 length: 16 residues. Germline V gene data show CDR1 as MNHEY and CDR2 as SMNVEV (reference sequence). V was pared by 5 bases and J by 0 bases, with 10 bases of the junction left unmatched. CDR3 nucleotides: TGTGCCAGCAGTGTTGGTCCGGGACAGTACTCCTACGAGCAGTACTTC. Its translation is CASSVGPGQYSYEQYF.

This clone was seen only once. The CDR3, as DNA: TGTGCCAGCAGCGATGCACGGGGGTACAATGAGCAGTTCTTC. It translates to CASSDARGYNEQFF. This chain joins TRBV5-8 and TRBJ2-1, with D perhaps TRBD2 (6 bases). This CDR3 region has 14 residues. The V end lost 4 bases, the J end lost 4 bases, and 12 bases lay between the germline ends. CDR1 SGHTS and CDR2 YDEGEE come from the germline V gene.

This chain uses TRBV6-1 with TRBJ1-1; no clear D gene. This CDR3 is 14 amino acids long. Germline lookup yields CDR1 MNHNS and CDR2 SASEGT. V was clipped by 5 bases and J by 1 base, with 11 bases between them. CDR3 DNA: TGTGCCAGCAGTCCAGGCGCAGGGAACACTGAAGCTTTCTTT. Protein: CASSPGAGNTEAFF.

This chain links TRBV7-8 with TRBJ1-1; D perhaps matches TRBD1 (6 bases). Trimming stripped 1 base from V and 2 bases from J, with 14 bases between. The germline gives CDR1 SGHVS, CDR2 FQNEAQ. There are 16 residues in the CDR3. The CDR3 DNA follows: TGTGCCAGCAGCTTAGTAGGGAAAGGGGGTAACACTGAAGCTTTCTTT. Translation: CASSLVGKGGNTEAFF.